This T cell receptor (beta chain) appears in the sequencing data of a study of response to subunit inactivated influenza vaccine. Germline lookup yields CDR1 MNHEY and CDR2 SMNVEV (reference sequence). The CDR3 loop spans 13 amino acids. V was cut by 2 bases and J by 2 bases, with 6 bases left in between. TCRdb ran MiXCR on the RT-PCR reads and lists one entry per CDR3 protein. Of roughly 620,000 distinct CDR3 sequences listed, roughly 12% are singletons. As for this clonotype: Its antigen is not known.

Notes on the study in general: Each seasonal influenza vaccination, the authors suggested, recruits few new T cells.

The sample was also linked to a second study, of T cells expressing NK-cell markers. That investigation notes: It was by 5'RACE template switching with UMIs that TCR beta cDNA was made. Restriction of the sorted population to alpha-beta TCR T cells was achieved in several experiments with an anti-gamma-delta TCR antibody. In several donors, dominant NKG2C+ clonotypes were roughly 1.0-8% of CD8+ T cells. The study did not resolve the HCMV specificity of expanded NKG2C+ T cell clones.

This rearrangement joins TRBV27 to TRBJ1-2; tentatively, D is TRBD1 (5 bases). The source material was PBMCs from blood, sampled on the day of vaccination. The TCR originated in a man in his fifties or sixties who received an inactivated influenza vaccine. CDR3 in amino acids: CASSLRQNYGYTF. In DNA form, the CDR3 reads TGTGCCAGCAGTTTAAGACAGAACTATGGCTACACCTTC.